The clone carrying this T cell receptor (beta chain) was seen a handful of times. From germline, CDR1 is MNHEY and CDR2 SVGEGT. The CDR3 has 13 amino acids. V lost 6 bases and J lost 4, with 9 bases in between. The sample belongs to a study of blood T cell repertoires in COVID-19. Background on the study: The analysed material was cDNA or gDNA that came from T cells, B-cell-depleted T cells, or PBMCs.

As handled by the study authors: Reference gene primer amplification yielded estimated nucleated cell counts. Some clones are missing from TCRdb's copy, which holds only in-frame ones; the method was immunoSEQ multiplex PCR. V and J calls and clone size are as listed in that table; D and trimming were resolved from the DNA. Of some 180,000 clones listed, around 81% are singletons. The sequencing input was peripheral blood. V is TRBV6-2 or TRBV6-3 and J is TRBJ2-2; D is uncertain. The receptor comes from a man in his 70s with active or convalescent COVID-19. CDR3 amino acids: CASSPRATGELFF. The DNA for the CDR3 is TGTGCCAGCAGCCCTAGAGCCACCGGGGAGCTGTTTTTT.